This record concerns one T cell receptor beta chain sequence. No antigen is known for it. The data are from a study of persistence of HIV-infected CD4 T cells. Study-wide results and limits: Degenerate expanded CDR3beta sequences were enriched among CMV- and Gag-responding cells.

CDR3 length equals 14 residues. V lost 7 bases and J 5 bases, leaving 15 bases between the germline ends. Germline V CDR1 and CDR2: LNHDA, SQIVND (reference sequence). This nonspecific control used anti-CD3/anti-CD28 bead stimulation of CD4+ T cells. Sorting selected CD4+ T cells upregulating both CD40 ligand and CD69. These HIV-1-infected adults initiated suppressive ART in chronic infection. Anti-CD28/CD49d costimulation, CD40-blocking antibody and enfuvirtide were given to CD8-depleted PBMCs for approximately 18 hours. This was the immunoSEQ version 4 assay in survey mode. Each sample used up to about 1 ug genomic DNA diluted to around 9.9 ng/uL. Assay used: immunoSEQ multiplex PCR; TCRdb lists only in-frame clones, some missing. The sample lists 35,000 to 45,000 clones, roughly 86% occurring once.

This chain links TRBV19 with TRBJ1-5; tentatively, D is TRBD1 (5 bases). This receptor was obtained from an adult man with HIV who was CMV-seropositive. Specimen: CD4+ T cells sorted from PBMCs after approximately 19-hour stimulation, collected from a patient who received antiretroviral therapy. In DNA form, the CDR3 reads TGTGCCAGTACCATTGGGACCTACCATCAGCCCCAGCATTTT. Translating it yields CASTIGTYHQPQHF.